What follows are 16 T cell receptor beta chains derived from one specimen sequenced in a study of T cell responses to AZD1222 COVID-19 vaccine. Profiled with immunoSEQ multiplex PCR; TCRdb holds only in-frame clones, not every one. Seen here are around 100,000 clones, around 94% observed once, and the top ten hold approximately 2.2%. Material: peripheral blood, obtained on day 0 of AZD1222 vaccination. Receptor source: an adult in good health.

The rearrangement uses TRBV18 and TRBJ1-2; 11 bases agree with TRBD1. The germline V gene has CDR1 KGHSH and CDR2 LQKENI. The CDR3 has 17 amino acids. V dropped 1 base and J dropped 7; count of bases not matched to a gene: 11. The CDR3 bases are TGTGCCAGCTCACCACGGTCGGAAGGACAGGGGGCTTTTGGCTACACCTTC. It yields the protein CASSPRSEGQGAFGYTF.

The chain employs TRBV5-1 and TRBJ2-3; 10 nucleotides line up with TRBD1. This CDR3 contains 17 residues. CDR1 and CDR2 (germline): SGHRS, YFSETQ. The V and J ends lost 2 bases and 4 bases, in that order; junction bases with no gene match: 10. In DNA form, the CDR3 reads TGCGCCAGCAGCTTTGGACGAGGGACAGGGGCTTCAGATACGCAGTATTTT. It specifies CASSFGRGTGASDTQYF.

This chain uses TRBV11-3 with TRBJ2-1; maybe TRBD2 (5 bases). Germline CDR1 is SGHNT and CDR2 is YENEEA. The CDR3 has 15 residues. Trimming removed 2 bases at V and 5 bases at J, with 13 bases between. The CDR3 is CASSLKLGDNNEQFF. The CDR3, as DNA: TGTGCCAGCAGCTTAAAACTAGGAGATAACAATGAGCAGTTCTTC.

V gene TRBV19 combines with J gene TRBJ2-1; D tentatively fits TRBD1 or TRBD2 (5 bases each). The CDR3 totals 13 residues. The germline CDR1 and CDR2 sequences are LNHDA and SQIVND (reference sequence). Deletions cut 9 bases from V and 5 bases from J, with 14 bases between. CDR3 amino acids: CASNRDGHNEQFF. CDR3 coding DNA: TGTGCCAGCAACCGGGACGGGCACAATGAGCAGTTCTTC.

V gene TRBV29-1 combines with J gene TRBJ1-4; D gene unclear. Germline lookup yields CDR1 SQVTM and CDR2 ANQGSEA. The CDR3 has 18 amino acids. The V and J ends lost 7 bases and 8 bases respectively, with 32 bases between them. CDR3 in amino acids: CSALARTLQRGINEKLFF. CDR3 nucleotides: TGCAGCGCCTTGGCAAGGACCTTACAGCGCGGTATTAACGAAAAACTGTTTTTT.

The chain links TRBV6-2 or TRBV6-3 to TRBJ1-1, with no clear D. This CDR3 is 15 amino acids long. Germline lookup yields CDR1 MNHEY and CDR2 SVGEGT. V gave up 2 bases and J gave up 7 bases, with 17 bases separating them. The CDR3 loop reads CASSYVYFPTFEAFF. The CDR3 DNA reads TGTGCCAGCAGTTACGTCTATTTTCCGACGTTTGAAGCTTTCTTT.

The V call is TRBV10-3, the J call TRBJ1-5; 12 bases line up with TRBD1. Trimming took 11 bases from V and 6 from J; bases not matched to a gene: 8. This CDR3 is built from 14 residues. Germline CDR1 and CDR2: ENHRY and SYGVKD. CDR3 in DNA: TGTGCCTCACAAATGGGACAGGGGGCTCAGCCCCAGCATTTT. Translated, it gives CASQMGQGAQPQHF.

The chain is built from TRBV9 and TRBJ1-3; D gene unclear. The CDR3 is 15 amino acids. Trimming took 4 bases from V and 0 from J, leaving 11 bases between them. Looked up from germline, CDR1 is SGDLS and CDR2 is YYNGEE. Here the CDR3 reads CASSTRPSSGNTIYF. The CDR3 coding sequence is TGTGCCAGCAGCACGAGACCCAGCTCTGGAAACACCATATATTTT. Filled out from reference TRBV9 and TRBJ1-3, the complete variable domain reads DSGVTQTPKHLITATGQRVTLRCSPRSGDLSVYWYQQSLDQGLQFLIQYYNGEERAKGNILERFSAQQFPDLHSELNLSSLELGDSALYFCASSTRPSSGNTIYFGEGSWLTVV.

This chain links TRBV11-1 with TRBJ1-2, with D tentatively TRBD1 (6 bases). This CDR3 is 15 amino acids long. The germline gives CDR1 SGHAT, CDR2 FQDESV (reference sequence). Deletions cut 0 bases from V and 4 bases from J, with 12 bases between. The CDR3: CASSLAAGALYGYTF. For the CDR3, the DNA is TGTGCCAGCAGCTTAGCGGCAGGGGCCCTCTATGGCTACACCTTC.

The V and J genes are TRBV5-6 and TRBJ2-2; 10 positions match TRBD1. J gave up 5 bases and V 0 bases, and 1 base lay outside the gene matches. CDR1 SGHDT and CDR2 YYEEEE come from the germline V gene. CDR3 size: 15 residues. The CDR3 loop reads CASSLEDRGTGELFF. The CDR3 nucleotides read TGTGCCAGCAGCTTGGAGGACAGGGGGACCGGGGAGCTGTTTTTT.

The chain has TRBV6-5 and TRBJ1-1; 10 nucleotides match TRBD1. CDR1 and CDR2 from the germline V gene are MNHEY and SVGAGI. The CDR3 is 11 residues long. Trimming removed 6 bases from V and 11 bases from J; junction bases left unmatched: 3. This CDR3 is CASSRGQGAFF. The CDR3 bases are TGTGCCAGCAGCCGGGGACAGGGGGCTTTCTTT.

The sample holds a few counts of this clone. DNA of the CDR3: TGTGCCAGCAGCTTTACCCCAGGGGGCAACTATGGCTACACCTTC. This gives the protein CASSFTPGGNYGYTF. The chain combines TRBV5-4 with TRBJ1-2, with 8 bases aligning to TRBD1. CDR3 length equals 15 residues. V lost 2 bases and J lost 2; bases outside the gene matches: 5. Germline loops: CDR1 SGHNT, CDR2 YYREEE (reference sequence). Looking up the rest from reference TRBV5-4 and TRBJ1-2 gives the full variable domain: ETGVTQSPTHLIKTRGQQVTLRCSSQSGHNTVSWYQQALGQGPQFIFQYYREEENGRGNFPPRFSGLQFPNYSSELNVNALELDDSALYLCASSFTPGGNYGYTFGSGTRLTVV.

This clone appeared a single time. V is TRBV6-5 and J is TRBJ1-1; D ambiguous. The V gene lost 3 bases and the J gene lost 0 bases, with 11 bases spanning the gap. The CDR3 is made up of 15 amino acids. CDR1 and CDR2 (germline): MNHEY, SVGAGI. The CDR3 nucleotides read TGTGCCAGCAGTTATCAGGAGGCGGTGAACACTGAAGCTTTCTTT. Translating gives CASSYQEAVNTEAFF.

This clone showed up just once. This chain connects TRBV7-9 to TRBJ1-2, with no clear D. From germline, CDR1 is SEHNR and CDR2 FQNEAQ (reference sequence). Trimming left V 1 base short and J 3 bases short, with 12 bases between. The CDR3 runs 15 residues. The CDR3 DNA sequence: TGTGCCAGCAGCTTAGACCCTCTTCTTGACTATGGCTACACCTTC. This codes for CASSLDPLLDYGYTF.

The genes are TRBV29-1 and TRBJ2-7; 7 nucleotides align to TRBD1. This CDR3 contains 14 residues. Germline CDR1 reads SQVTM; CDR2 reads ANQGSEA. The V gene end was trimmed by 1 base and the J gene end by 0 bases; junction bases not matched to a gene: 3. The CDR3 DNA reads TGCAGCGTTGAAGTGGACAGGAGCTCCTACGAGCAGTACTTC. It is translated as CSVEVDRSSYEQYF.

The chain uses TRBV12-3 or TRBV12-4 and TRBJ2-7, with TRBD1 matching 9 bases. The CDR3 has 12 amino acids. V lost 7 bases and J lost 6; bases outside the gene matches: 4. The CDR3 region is CASIRTGVEQYF. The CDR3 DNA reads TGTGCCAGCATCAGGACAGGGGTCGAGCAGTACTTC.